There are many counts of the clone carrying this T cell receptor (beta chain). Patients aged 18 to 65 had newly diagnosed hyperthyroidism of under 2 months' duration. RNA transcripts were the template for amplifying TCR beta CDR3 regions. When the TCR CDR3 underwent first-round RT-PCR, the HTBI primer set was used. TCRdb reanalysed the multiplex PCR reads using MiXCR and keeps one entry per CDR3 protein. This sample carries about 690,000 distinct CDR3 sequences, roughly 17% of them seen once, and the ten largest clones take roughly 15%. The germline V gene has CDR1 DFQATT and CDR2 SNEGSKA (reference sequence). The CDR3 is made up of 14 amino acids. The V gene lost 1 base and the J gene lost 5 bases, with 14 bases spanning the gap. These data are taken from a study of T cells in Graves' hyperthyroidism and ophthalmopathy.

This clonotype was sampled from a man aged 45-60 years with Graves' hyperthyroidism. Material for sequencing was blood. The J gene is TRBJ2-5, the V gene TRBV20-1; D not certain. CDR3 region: CSARAPDPWETQYF. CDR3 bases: TGCAGTGCTAGAGCCCCTGATCCGTGGGAGACCCAGTACTTC.